The 8 T cell receptor beta chains in this list originate from one sample, sequenced in a study of blood T cell repertoires in COVID-19. Sequencing was performed with immunoSEQ multiplex PCR; in TCRdb, only in-frame clones are kept and a portion is missing. The data hold approximately 300,000 clones, with about nine tenths observed a single time. The material sequenced was peripheral blood. These receptor sequences come from a woman in her twenties or thirties with COVID-19, enrolled during active disease.

The chain is built from TRBV5-4 and TRBJ2-4; TRBD2 aligns across 7 bases. The CDR3 extends over 17 amino acids. Germline assignment: CDR1 SGHNT and CDR2 YYREEE (reference sequence). The V gene end was trimmed by 0 bases and the J gene end by 0 bases; junction bases not matched to a gene: 6. This CDR3 is CASSLEPSGLAKNIQYF. As DNA, the CDR3 is TGTGCCAGCAGCTTGGAGCCTAGCGGATTAGCCAAAAACATTCAGTACTTC.

V usage is TRBV9 and J usage is TRBJ2-7; 11 positions agree with TRBD1. V lost 3 bases and J lost 6; bases outside the gene matches: 8. The CDR3 loop spans 15 amino acids. Germline V CDR1 and CDR2: SGDLS, YYNGEE. The CDR3 here is CASSAAGTGGAEQYF. Written as DNA, the CDR3 is TGTGCCAGCAGCGCGGCCGGGACAGGGGGGGCCGAGCAGTACTTC.

This chain uses TRBV29-1 with TRBJ2-3; TRBD2 matches at 13 bases. J gave up 6 bases and V 7 bases, and 22 bases lay outside the gene matches. The germline CDR1 and CDR2 sequences are SQVTM and ANQGSEA. CDR3 length: 19 amino acids. As DNA, the CDR3 is TGCAGCGGTGCACTAGCGGGAGGGCCCGGTCCTGGCCCCCGGGATACGCAGTATTTT. As protein: CSGALAGGPGPGPRDTQYF.

In DNA, the CDR3 is TGCGCCAGCAGCCAAGCGGGGTCAGGCTATGGCTACACCTTC. Protein sequence: CASSQAGSGYGYTF. The J gene is TRBJ1-2, the V gene TRBV4-3; D is unresolved. The CDR3 covers 14 residues. CDR1 and CDR2 (germline): LGHNA, YSLEER. V shed 1 base and J shed 4 bases, with 10 bases lying between them.

The chain recombines TRBV27 with TRBJ1-5; TRBD1 aligns across 7 bases. CDR1 is MNHEY and CDR2 is SMNVEV in the germline V gene (reference sequence). The length of the CDR3 is 16 residues. V lost 0 bases and J lost 5; bases outside the gene matches: 7. Here the CDR3 reads CASSLSGQGGHQPQHF. The DNA for the CDR3 is TGTGCCAGCAGTTTATCAGGGCAGGGGGGCCATCAGCCCCAGCATTTT.

This clone showed up just a few times. The CDR3 nucleotides are TGTGCCTGGAGTAGCGGCACCAATGAGCAGTTCTTC. It specifies CAWSSGTNEQFF. The J gene is TRBJ2-1, the V gene TRBV30, with D perhaps matching TRBD2 (5 bases). Germline CDR1 GTSNPN, CDR2 SVGIG (reference sequence). The CDR3 length is 12 residues. The ends were cut back, 2 bases at V and 6 bases at J, with 8 bases in the middle.

The V call is TRBV10-1, the J call TRBJ2-1, with D possibly being TRBD2 (6 bases). The ends were cut back, 2 bases at V and 0 bases at J, with 11 bases in the middle. The V gene's germline CDR1 is WNHNN and CDR2 SYGVQD (reference sequence). There are 16 residues in the CDR3. The CDR3 DNA sequence: TGCGCCAGCAGTGAGGTGGGGGGTAGCTCCTACAATGAGCAGTTCTTC. This translates into CASSEVGGSSYNEQFF.

This clone was detected once. The chain joins TRBV10-2 to TRBJ2-6, with D tentatively TRBD1 (6 bases). CDR1 and CDR2 (germline): WSHSY, SAAADI. There are 17 residues in the CDR3. Trimming shortened V by 7 bases and J by 0 bases, and 16 bases separated the two germline ends. The CDR3 is CASTPQGPISGANVLTF. CDR3 in DNA: TGCGCCAGCACTCCCCAGGGGCCCATCTCTGGGGCCAACGTCCTGACTTTC.